This T cell receptor beta chain derives from a study of cytomegalovirus exposure and HLA in healthy donors. The wider study: HLA-typed donors contributed approximately 86 million unique TCRs, which were held in an early data release. Study-wide points: Analyzed later, association rates of TCRs varied across HLA loci, with DRB1 most and HLA-C fewest.

Trimming cost V 1 base and J 6 bases, with 13 bases left between them. The CDR3 is 15 residues long. Germline V gene lookup returns CDR1 SGHNT and CDR2 YENEEA. This clone appeared a single time. Its antigen is currently unknown. Amplification used 60 Vbeta primers and 13 Jbeta primers. The repertoire was sequenced with immunoSEQ multiplex PCR; TCRdb's copy has only in-frame clones and lacks some. The top ten clones hold about 3% of a sample with under 150,000 clones, roughly 80% of them seen once. Nominally healthy donors were sampled, though unrecorded immune exposures were likely. The rearrangement uses TRBV11-3 and TRBJ2-1; a possible D gene is TRBD2 (5 bases). Sequenced sample: PBMCs. The source is a man in his forties in good health and CMV-seropositive. Here the CDR3 reads CASSLGGVGGNEQFF. Written as DNA, the CDR3 is TGTGCCAGCAGCTTAGGGGGAGTTGGAGGCAATGAGCAGTTCTTC.